The 30 T cell receptor beta chains in this list originate from one sample, sequenced in a study of identical twins. From the 5' RACE reads, TCRdb called clonotypes with MiXCR, one entry per CDR3 protein. The sample gives approximately 620,000 distinct CDR3 sequences, over 8.5% of which show up once; around 0.98% is in the top ten. This sample also appeared in a second study, on yellow fever vaccine responses in identical twins.

Sequenced material: PBMCs. The receptors derive from a woman between 18 and 29 years old in good health.

This clonotype has only a few counts. This chain links TRBV28 with TRBJ2-3; 14 bases match TRBD2. The CDR3 totals 18 residues. The V gene's germline CDR1 is MDHEN and CDR2 SYDVKM. V shed 10 bases and J 3 bases; nucleotides not matched to a gene: 15. The CDR3 here is CAIPGLAGAGGWTDTQYF. DNA of the CDR3: TGTGCCATACCGGGACTAGCGGGGGCCGGGGGTTGGACAGATACGCAGTATTTT.

This clonotype was seen more than once but under ten times. This chain joins TRBV20-1 and TRBJ2-7; 10 bases are a match to TRBD1. The J segment lost 5 bases and the V segment lost 1 base, leaving 5 bases of the junction unmatched. The CDR3 is 14 amino acids. Germline V gene sequence: CDR1 DFQATT, CDR2 SNEGSKA (reference sequence). CDR3 DNA: TGCAGTGCTAGAGCCGGGACAGGGGTCCACGAGCAGTACTTC. Translating it yields CSARAGTGVHEQYF.

This clonotype has just a few counts. The J gene is TRBJ1-6, the V gene TRBV7-8; 7 bases are a match to TRBD1. The length of the CDR3 is 17 residues. Germline CDR1 and CDR2: SGHVS and FQNEAQ. Trimming at V came to 5 bases and at J to 5 bases, leaving 12 bases not matched to a gene. CDR3 loop: CASSPLEGALDNSPLHF. In DNA, the CDR3 is TGTGCCAGCAGCCCCTTGGAGGGGGCCCTGGATAATTCACCCCTCCACTTT.

Many counts were recorded for this clonotype. V is TRBV20-1 and J is TRBJ2-7, with D perhaps TRBD1 (6 bases). Trimming removed 3 bases at V and 2 bases at J, with 14 bases between. Germline-derived CDR1 and CDR2 are DFQATT and SNEGSKA (reference sequence). The CDR3 length is 14 residues. In DNA, the CDR3 is TGCAGTGCTAGCGACCCGGGGACAACCTACGAGCAGTACTTC. This translates into CSASDPGTTYEQYF.

The V call is TRBV2, the J call TRBJ2-5; D perhaps matches TRBD1 (5 bases). The V and J ends lost 6 bases and 7 bases respectively, with 18 bases between them. The CDR3 contains 14 residues. Germline V lookup: CDR1 SNHLY, CDR2 FYNNEI. This CDR3 reads CASSSGPERGTQYF. CDR3 coding DNA: TGTGCCAGCAGCTCCGGGCCGGAAAGGGGGACCCAGTACTTC.

This clonotype occurred a few times. The genes are TRBV11-2 and TRBJ2-5; no firm D call. This CDR3 contains 13 residues. Germline CDR1 SGHAT, CDR2 FQNNGV. Trimming shortened V by 4 bases and J by 2 bases, and 8 bases separated the two germline ends. The CDR3 DNA reads TGTGCCAGCAGCTGGGCCCGACAAGAGACCCAGTACTTC. This translates into CASSWARQETQYF.

The chain uses TRBV2 and TRBJ2-3; no firm D call. There are 14 residues in the CDR3. V lost 9 bases and J lost 0, with 13 bases in between. CDR1 and CDR2 (germline): SNHLY, FYNNEI. The DNA for the CDR3 is TGTGCCAGTCGTAGGGTCGCTAGCACAGATACGCAGTATTTT. Translation gives CASRRVASTDTQYF.

This clonotype came up a few times. V and J are TRBV7-8 and TRBJ2-3, with 9 positions matching TRBD2. The germline V gene has CDR1 SGHVS and CDR2 FQNEAQ. This CDR3 spans 15 amino acids. Unmatched junction bases numbered 8, after V lost 5 bases and J lost 5 bases. In nucleotides, the CDR3 is TGTGCCAGCAGCAGCCGCGGGGGGGCCTTAGATACGCAGTATTTT. It is translated as CASSSRGGALDTQYF.

V and J are TRBV4-3 and TRBJ2-1; perhaps TRBD2 as D (5 bases). Germline V gene data show CDR1 as LGHNA and CDR2 as YSLEER. This CDR3 contains 14 residues. V lost 0 bases to trimming and J lost 9 bases, with 12 bases between them. The CDR3 sequence is CASSQDPDYPEQFF. CDR3 DNA sequence: TGCGCCAGCAGCCAAGATCCCGACTACCCTGAGCAGTTCTTC.

The sample holds a few counts of this clonotype. The chain is built from TRBV10-3 and TRBJ2-5, with D unresolved. CDR3 length equals 14 residues. Trimming left V 3 bases short and J 4 bases short, with 12 bases between. Looked up from germline, CDR1 is ENHRY and CDR2 is SYGVKD. CDR3 nucleotide sequence: TGTGCCATCAGTGAAGCATTAGTCGGAGAGACCCAGTACTTC. Translation: CAISEALVGETQYF.

The chain carries TRBV12-3 or TRBV12-4 and TRBJ2-1; 8 bases align to TRBD1. The CDR3 loop spans 12 amino acids. J lost 3 bases, V lost 11 bases, and 3 bases had no gene match. In DNA, the CDR3 is TGTGCCGGACAGGGAAACTACAATGAGCAGTTCTTC. Protein sequence: CAGQGNYNEQFF.

In DNA, the CDR3 is TGCAGCTTCCGACCGGACACCGGGGAGCTGTTTTTT. Encoded protein: CSFRPDTGELFF. The chain carries TRBV29-1 and TRBJ2-2; no definite D call. The V end lost 8 bases, the J end lost 3 bases, and 10 bases lay between the germline ends. Germline lookup yields CDR1 SQVTM and CDR2 ANQGSEA. The CDR3 is 12 amino acids.

J is TRBJ2-1 and V is TRBV21-1; TRBD1 is the table's D call, not checked against the DNA. TRBV21-1 counts as a pseudogene. The CDR3 totals 14 residues. The CDR3: CASSKRDKDNEQFF. The CDR3 DNA reads as TGTGCCAGCAGCAAGCGGGACAAGGACAATGAGCAGTTCTTC.

There are many counts of this clonotype. This chain joins TRBV12-3 or TRBV12-4 and TRBJ1-1; TRBD1 is a possible D gene (6 bases). Trimming took off 3 bases at V and 7 bases at J, with 12 bases between the two ends. The CDR3 is 13 amino acids. CDR3 DNA: TGTGCCAGCAGTTTCCCGGGACAACTTGAAGCTTTCTTT. As protein: CASSFPGQLEAFF.

The chain couples TRBV4-1 to TRBJ2-7, with TRBD2 matching 11 bases. Germline V lookup: CDR1 MGHRA, CDR2 YSYEKL. This CDR3 region has 19 residues. V dropped 0 bases and J dropped 1; count of bases not matched to a gene: 11. The CDR3 coding sequence is TGCGCCAGCAGCCAAGATCGATATGGGACTAGCGGTTTATCCTACGAGCAGTACTTC. Translation gives CASSQDRYGTSGLSYEQYF.

In its sample, this clonotype was seen a few times. The chain recombines TRBV21-1 with TRBJ2-7. TRBV21-1 is assigned pseudogene status. CDR3 size: 13 residues. The CDR3 nucleotides read TGTGCCAGCAGCAATGCCGTGTGGTACGAGCAGTACTTC. Translation: CASSNAVWYEQYF.

This clonotype was seen only a few times. The chain combines TRBV20-1 with TRBJ1-2; perhaps TRBD1 as D (6 bases). The germline V gene encodes CDR1 DFQATT and CDR2 SNEGSKA (reference sequence). The CDR3 is 15 amino acids. Trimming pared 6 bases from V and 5 bases from J, leaving 22 bases between. The CDR3 reads CSARQGGLGIYGYTF. In DNA, the CDR3 is TGCAGTGCCAGACAAGGGGGTCTAGGGATATATGGCTACACCTTC.

DNA for the CDR3: TGTGCCAGCAGTTTTAGCGGGAGCAGCACAGATACGCAGTATTTT. Protein: CASSFSGSSTDTQYF. The chain recombines TRBV12-3 or TRBV12-4 with TRBJ2-3, with 9 bases identical to TRBD2. J lost 0 bases, V lost 3 bases, and 1 base had no gene match. The CDR3 totals 15 residues.

V gene TRBV24-1 combines with J gene TRBJ2-5; D may correspond to TRBD1 or TRBD2 (7 bases each). The V end lost 4 bases, the J end lost 1 base, and 18 bases lay between the germline ends. CDR1 is KGHDR, CDR2 SFDVKD, per germline. The CDR3 sequence is 17 residues long. CDR3 protein: CATSEPTSGTAQETQYF. CDR3 nucleotides: TGTGCCACCAGTGAACCAACCAGCGGGACAGCCCAAGAGACCCAGTACTTC.

The rearrangement joins TRBV6-1 to TRBJ2-2, with D hard to call. The CDR3 runs 12 residues. V lost 7 bases and J 6 bases, leaving 9 bases between the germline ends. Germline loops: CDR1 MNHNS, CDR2 SASEGT. The CDR3 nucleotides are TGTGCCAGCAAGTATACTCCCGGGGAGCTGTTTTTT. Amino acids: CASKYTPGELFF.

The chain joins TRBV4-3 to TRBJ2-1; D is undetermined. Looked up from germline, CDR1 is LGHNA and CDR2 is YSLEER. There are 15 residues in the CDR3. V was pared by 4 bases and J by 1 base, with 11 bases between. The CDR3 sequence is CASSPNLPSYNEQFF. DNA of the CDR3: TGCGCCAGCAGCCCGAATCTACCGTCCTACAATGAGCAGTTCTTC.

Only a few counts were recorded for this clonotype. CDR3 residues: CSATALDRGDNEQFF. The CDR3 DNA follows: TGCAGCGCAACTGCCCTAGACAGGGGTGATAATGAGCAGTTCTTC. The gene calls are TRBV29-1 and TRBJ2-1, with 8 bases aligning to TRBD1. Germline loops: CDR1 SQVTM, CDR2 ANQGSEA. This CDR3 comprises 15 residues. V was clipped by 7 bases and J by 7 bases; unmatched bases: 15.

The V gene is TRBV4-3, the J gene TRBJ2-1; 14 bases map to TRBD2. There are 15 residues in the CDR3. The V and J ends lost 3 bases and 8 bases, in that order; junction bases with no gene match: 3. Germline CDR1 and CDR2: LGHNA and YSLEER. The CDR3 is CASSQGLAGDHEQFF. CDR3 coding DNA: TGCGCCAGCAGCCAGGGACTAGCGGGAGATCATGAGCAGTTCTTC.

This clonotype was counted only a few times. The chain combines TRBV28 with TRBJ2-1; TRBD1 agrees at 11 bases. Germline V CDR1 and CDR2: MDHEN, SYDVKM. The CDR3 length is 15 residues. V lost 5 bases to trimming and J lost 10 bases; unmatched junction nucleotides: 10. CDR3 in DNA: TGTGCCAGCAGTCGTACCGGGACAGGGGGGGACGAGCAGTTCTTC. Translated, it gives CASSRTGTGGDEQFF.

This clonotype was counted a few times. The chain has TRBV6-2 or TRBV6-3 and TRBJ2-7, with TRBD2 identical over 11 bases. The CDR3 is 17 amino acids. After removal of 6 bases from V and 2 bases from J, the junction contained 12 bases not matched to a gene. Germline V gives CDR1 MNHEY, CDR2 SVGEGT. The CDR3 is CASSPTFLLAGAYEQYF. The CDR3 DNA reads as TGTGCCAGCAGCCCTACGTTTCTACTAGCGGGAGCCTACGAGCAGTACTTC.

This clonotype has a count of ten or more. The V call is TRBV7-9, the J call TRBJ2-3; 10 bases map to TRBD1. Unmatched junction bases numbered 8, after V lost 5 bases and J lost 3 bases. CDR3 size: 16 residues. In germline, CDR1 is SEHNR, CDR2 FQNEAQ (reference sequence). CDR3 sequence: CASSTRQGARTDTQYF. The CDR3 DNA reads as TGTGCCAGCAGCACTAGACAGGGGGCGCGGACAGATACGCAGTATTTT.

This clonotype was observed a few times. The chain links TRBV20-1 to TRBJ1-4; D not resolved. Trimming took off 3 bases at V and 4 bases at J, with 12 bases between the two ends. The CDR3 length is 14 residues. Germline values: CDR1 DFQATT, CDR2 SNEGSKA (reference sequence). Written as DNA, the CDR3 is TGCAGTGCTAGTTCGGACGGACTTAATGAAAAACTGTTTTTT. This gives the protein CSASSDGLNEKLFF.

This rearrangement joins TRBV5-1 to TRBJ2-1, with D uncertain. CDR3 length: 15 amino acids. Trimming cost V 4 bases and J 0 bases, with 11 bases left between them. Germline assignment: CDR1 SGHRS and CDR2 YFSETQ. CDR3 amino acids: CASSHRVSSYNEQFF. CDR3 coding DNA: TGCGCCAGCAGCCACCGGGTTAGCTCCTACAATGAGCAGTTCTTC.

A word on this clonotype: At one end, the junction sequence differs from germline, possibly due to a read error. The chain couples TRBV7-6 to TRBJ2-2; 7 bases are shared with TRBD1. The CDR3 is 16 amino acids. Germline lookup yields CDR1 SGHVS and CDR2 FNYEAQ. The CDR3 region has the DNA TGTGCCAGCAGCCTAGCACAGGGGCAGAACACCGGGGAGCTGTTTTTT. It yields the protein CASSLAQGQNTGELFF.

This clonotype was counted a few times. The rearrangement links TRBV18 to TRBJ2-7; perhaps TRBD2 as D (6 bases). Germline CDR1 is KGHSH and CDR2 is LQKENI. V shed 3 bases and J shed 2 bases, with 14 bases lying between them. CDR3 length equals 15 residues. This CDR3 is CASSPDYRSTYEQYF. The CDR3 coding sequence is TGTGCCAGCTCACCGGACTACAGGTCAACCTACGAGCAGTACTTC. The full variable domain, rest sourced from reference TRBV18 and TRBJ2-7, is NAGVMQNPRHLVRRRGQEARLRCSPMKGHSHVYWYRQLPEEGLKFMVYLQKENIIDESGMPKERFSAEFPKEGPSILRIQQVVRGDSAAYFCASSPDYRSTYEQYFGPGTRLTVT.